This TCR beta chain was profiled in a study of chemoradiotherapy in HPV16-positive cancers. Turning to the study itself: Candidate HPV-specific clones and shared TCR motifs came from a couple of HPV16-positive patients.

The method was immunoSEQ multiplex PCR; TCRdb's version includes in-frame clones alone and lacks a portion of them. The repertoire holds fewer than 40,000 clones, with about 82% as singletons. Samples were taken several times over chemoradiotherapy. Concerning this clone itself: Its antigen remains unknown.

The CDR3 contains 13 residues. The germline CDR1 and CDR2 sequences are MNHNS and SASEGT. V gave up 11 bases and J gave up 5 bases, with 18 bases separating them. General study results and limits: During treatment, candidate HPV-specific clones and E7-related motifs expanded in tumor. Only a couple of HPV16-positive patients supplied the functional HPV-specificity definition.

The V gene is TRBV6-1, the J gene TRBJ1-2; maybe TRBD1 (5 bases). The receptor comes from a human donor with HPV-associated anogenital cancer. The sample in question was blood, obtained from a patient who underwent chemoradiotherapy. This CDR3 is CAGFPGAGYGYTF. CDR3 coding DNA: TGTGCCGGATTTCCGGGAGCAGGGTATGGCTACACCTTC.